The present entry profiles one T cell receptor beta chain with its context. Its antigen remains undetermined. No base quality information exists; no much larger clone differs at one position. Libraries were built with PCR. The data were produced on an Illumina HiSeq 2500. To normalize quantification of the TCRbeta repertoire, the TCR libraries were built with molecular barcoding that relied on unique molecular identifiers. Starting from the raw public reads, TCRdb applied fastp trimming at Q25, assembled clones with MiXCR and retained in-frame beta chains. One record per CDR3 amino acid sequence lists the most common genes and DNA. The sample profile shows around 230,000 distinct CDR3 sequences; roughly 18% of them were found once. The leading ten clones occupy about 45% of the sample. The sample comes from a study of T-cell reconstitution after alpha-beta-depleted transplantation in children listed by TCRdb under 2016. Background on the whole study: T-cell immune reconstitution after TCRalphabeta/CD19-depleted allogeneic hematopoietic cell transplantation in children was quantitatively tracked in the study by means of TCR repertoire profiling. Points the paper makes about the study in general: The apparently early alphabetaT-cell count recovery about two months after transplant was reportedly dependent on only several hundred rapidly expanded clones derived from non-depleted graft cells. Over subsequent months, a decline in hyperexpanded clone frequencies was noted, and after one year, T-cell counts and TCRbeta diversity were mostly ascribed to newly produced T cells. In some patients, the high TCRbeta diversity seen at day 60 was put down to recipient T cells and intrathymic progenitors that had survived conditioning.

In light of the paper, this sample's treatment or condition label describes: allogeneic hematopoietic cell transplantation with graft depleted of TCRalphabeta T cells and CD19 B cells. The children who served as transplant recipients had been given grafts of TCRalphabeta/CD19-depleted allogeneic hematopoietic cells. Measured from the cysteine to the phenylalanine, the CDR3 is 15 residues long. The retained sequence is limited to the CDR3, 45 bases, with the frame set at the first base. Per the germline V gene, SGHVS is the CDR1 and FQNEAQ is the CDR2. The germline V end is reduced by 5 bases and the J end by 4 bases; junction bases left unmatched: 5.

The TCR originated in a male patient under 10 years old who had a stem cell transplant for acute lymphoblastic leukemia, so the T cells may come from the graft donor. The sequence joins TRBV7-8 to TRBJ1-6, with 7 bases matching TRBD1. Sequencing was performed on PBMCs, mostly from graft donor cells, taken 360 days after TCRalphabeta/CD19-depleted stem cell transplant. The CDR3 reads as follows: CASSPETGYNSPLHF. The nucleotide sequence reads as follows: TGTGCCAGCAGCCCCGAGACAGGGTATAATTCACCCCTCCACTTT.